This passage covers 5 T cell receptor beta chains from one sample sequenced in a study of spatial heterogeneity in lung cancer. Via MiXCR, TCRdb re-called the 5' RACE reads, giving one row per CDR3 protein. The sample comprises approximately 25,000 distinct CDR3 sequences, 5.5% to 7% of which are singletons, and roughly an eighth rests with the top ten. Time point denoted: sample taken at primary tumor resection. Sequencing was performed on whole RNA extracted from tumor and nontumor lung tissue, or from frozen PBMC, and the material was left unsorted. The sample consisted of PBMCs, taken at surgery. These receptors were obtained from a male donor with early-stage non-small cell lung cancer.

V gene TRBV15 combines with J gene TRBJ2-1, with TRBD1 matching 10 bases. V shed 3 bases, J shed 6 bases, and the junction held 8 bases outside the gene matches. This CDR3 is built from 16 residues. In germline, CDR1 is LNHNV, CDR2 YYDKDF (reference sequence). The CDR3 DNA sequence: TGTGCCACCAGCAGGACAGGGGGCGCGGGGACCAATGAGCAGTTCTTC. This codes for CATSRTGGAGTNEQFF.

This clonotype has just a few counts. V is TRBV12-3 or TRBV12-4 and J is TRBJ1-2; 8 bases match TRBD1. CDR3 length: 13 amino acids. Losses at the gene ends were 6 bases for V and 4 bases for J; bases not matched to a gene: 4. CDR3 region: CASRGQGRYGYTF. The CDR3 DNA is TGTGCCAGCAGAGGACAGGGTCGCTATGGCTACACCTTC.

This clonotype has ten or more counts. The chain recombines TRBV5-1 with TRBJ2-7, with D unclear. V dropped 4 bases and J dropped 4 bases, with 15 bases sitting between them. CDR3 length: 14 residues. Germline-derived CDR1 and CDR2 are SGHRS and YFSETQ. CDR3 sequence: CASSIGPIAYEQYF. CDR3 bases: TGCGCCAGCAGCATTGGACCGATTGCATACGAGCAGTACTTC. The complete variable domain, with remaining parts taken from reference TRBV5-1 and TRBJ2-7, reads KAGVTQTPRYLIKTRGQQVTLSCSPISGHRSVSWYQQTPGQGLQFLFEYFSETQRNKGNFPGRFSGRQFSNSRSEMNVSTLELGDSALYLCASSIGPIAYEQYFGPGTRLTVT.

This clonotype has ten or more counts. This chain uses TRBV5-1 with TRBJ1-1; D unresolved. The CDR3 runs 15 residues. Trimming removed 0 bases at V and 0 bases at J, with 9 bases between. The V gene's germline CDR1 is SGHRS and CDR2 YFSETQ. CDR3 region: CASSLEGWLNTEAFF. As DNA, the CDR3 is TGCGCCAGCAGCTTGGAGGGATGGTTGAACACTGAAGCTTTCTTT.

This clonotype was recorded many times. The chain couples TRBV10-1 to TRBJ2-1; D unresolved. The CDR3 has 13 residues. Germline values: CDR1 WNHNN, CDR2 SYGVQD (reference sequence). V was clipped by 0 bases and J by 5 bases, with 5 bases between them. The CDR3 sequence is CASSESGNNEQFF. CDR3 DNA sequence: TGCGCCAGCAGTGAGTCAGGGAACAATGAGCAGTTCTTC.